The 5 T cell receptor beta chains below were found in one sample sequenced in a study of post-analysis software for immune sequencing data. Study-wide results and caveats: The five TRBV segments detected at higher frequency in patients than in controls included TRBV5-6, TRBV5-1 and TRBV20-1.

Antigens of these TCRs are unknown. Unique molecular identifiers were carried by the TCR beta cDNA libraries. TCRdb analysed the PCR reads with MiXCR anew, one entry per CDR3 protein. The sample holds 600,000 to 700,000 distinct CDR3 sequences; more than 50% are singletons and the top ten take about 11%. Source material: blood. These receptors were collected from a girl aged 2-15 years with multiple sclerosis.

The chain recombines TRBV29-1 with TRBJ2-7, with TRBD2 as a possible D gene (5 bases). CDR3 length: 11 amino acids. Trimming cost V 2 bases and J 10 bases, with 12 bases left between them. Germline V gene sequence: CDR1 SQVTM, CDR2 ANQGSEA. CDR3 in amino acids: CSVERSGGQYF. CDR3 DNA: TGCAGCGTTGAAAGGAGCGGAGGCCAGTACTTC.

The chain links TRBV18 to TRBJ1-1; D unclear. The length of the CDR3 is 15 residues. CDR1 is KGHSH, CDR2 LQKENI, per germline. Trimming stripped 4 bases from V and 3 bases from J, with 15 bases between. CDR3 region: CASSLGTRAYTEAFF. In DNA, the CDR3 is TGTGCCAGCTCACTAGGTACAAGGGCCTACACTGAAGCTTTCTTT.

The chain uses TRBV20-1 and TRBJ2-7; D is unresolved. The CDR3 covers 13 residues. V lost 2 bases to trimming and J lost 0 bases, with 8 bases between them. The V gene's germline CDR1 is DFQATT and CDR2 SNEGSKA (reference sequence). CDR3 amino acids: CSARSGFSYEQYF. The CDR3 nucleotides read TGCAGTGCTAGATCTGGGTTCTCCTACGAGCAGTACTTC.

CDR3 nucleotide sequence: TGCGCCAGCAGCTTGTCCGCGGGTACGGATGGCTACACCTTC. Its protein is CASSLSAGTDGYTF. The chain employs TRBV5-1 and TRBJ1-2; D unclear. The V gene lost 1 base and the J gene lost 6 bases, with 13 bases spanning the gap. Germline CDR1 is SGHRS and CDR2 is YFSETQ. This CDR3 region has 14 residues.

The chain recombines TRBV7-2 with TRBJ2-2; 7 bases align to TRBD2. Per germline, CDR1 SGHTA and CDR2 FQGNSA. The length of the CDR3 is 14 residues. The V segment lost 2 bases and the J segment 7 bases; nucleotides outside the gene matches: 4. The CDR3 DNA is TGTGCCAGCAGCTTACTGCGGGAGCACGGGGAGCTGTTTTTT. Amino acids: CASSLLREHGELFF.